One sample yielded the 11 T cell receptor beta chains listed below, sequenced in a study of cytomegalovirus exposure and HLA in healthy donors. PCR employed 60 Vbeta and 13 Jbeta primers. Produced via immunoSEQ multiplex PCR; TCRdb's table is partial and in-frame only. The sample data list roughly 120,000 clones. Sample: PBMCs. These receptors were taken from a man aged 25-40 years in good health and CMV-seronegative.

This chain connects TRBV7-3 to TRBJ2-7, with TRBD1 matching over 9 bases. The CDR3 is made up of 14 amino acids. V lost 5 bases, J lost 5 bases, and 7 bases stayed unmatched. The V gene's germline CDR1 is SGHTA and CDR2 FQGTGA. The CDR3 DNA is TGTGCCAGCAGCCAGGGACAGGGACAGAACGAGCAGTACTTC. It encodes CASSQGQGQNEQYF. The full variable domain, with the rest looked up from reference TRBV7-3 and TRBJ2-7, is GAGVSQTPSNKVTEKGKYVELRCDPISGHTALYWYRQSLGQGPEFLIYFQGTGAADDSGLPNDRFFAVRPEGSVSTLKIQRTERGDSAVYLCASSQGQGQNEQYFGPGTRLTVT.

The genes are TRBV9 and TRBJ2-7, with 13 bases fitting TRBD2. Germline V CDR1 and CDR2: SGDLS, YYNGEE. The length of the CDR3 is 16 residues. Unmatched junction bases numbered 6, after V lost 3 bases and J lost 3 bases. The chain's CDR3 is CASSAGLAGALYEQYF. CDR3 DNA: TGTGCCAGCAGCGCTGGACTAGCGGGGGCCCTCTACGAGCAGTACTTC.

This chain uses TRBV2 with TRBJ1-2, with D hard to call. The V gene lost 11 bases and the J gene lost 5 bases, with 15 bases spanning the gap. This CDR3 has 12 amino acids. From germline, CDR1 is SNHLY and CDR2 FYNNEI. The CDR3 sequence: CAGLEGKYGYTF. The CDR3 nucleotides read TGTGCCGGGTTAGAGGGCAAGTATGGCTACACCTTC.

The V and J genes are TRBV30 and TRBJ2-7, with a weak D call TRBD2 (6 bases). The CDR3 has 15 residues. Germline CDR1 GTSNPN, CDR2 SVGIG (reference sequence). V was clipped by 0 bases and J by 5 bases, with 17 bases between them. This CDR3 is CAWSVRRVGGNEQYF. CDR3 nucleotides: TGTGCCTGGAGTGTACGGAGGGTCGGAGGGAACGAGCAGTACTTC. Complete variable domain (other parts from reference TRBV30 and TRBJ2-7): SQTIHQWPATLVQPVGSPLSLECTVEGTSNPNLYWYRQAAGRGLQLLFYSVGIGQISSEVPQNLSASRPQDRQFILSSKKLLLSDSGFYLCAWSVRRVGGNEQYFGPGTRLTVT.

V usage is TRBV5-5 and J usage is TRBJ1-1; weak D call: TRBD1 (6 bases). Germline V gives CDR1 SGHKS, CDR2 YYEKEE (reference sequence). This CDR3 contains 16 residues. The V gene lost 1 base and the J gene lost 6 bases, with 19 bases spanning the gap. Written as DNA, the CDR3 is TGTGCCAGCAGCTTGTTCTGGGGGCAGGTCGGCGCTGAAGCTTTCTTT. Its translation is CASSLFWGQVGAEAFF.

The chain recombines TRBV28 with TRBJ1-1; D is ambiguous. Germline loops: CDR1 MDHEN, CDR2 SYDVKM. The CDR3 has 12 residues. Trimming pared 5 bases from V and 11 bases from J, leaving 15 bases between. As DNA, the CDR3 is TGTGCCAGCAGTCAACAGAGGGCTGTGGCTTTCTTT. Translated: CASSQQRAVAFF. The entire variable domain, with the rest obtained from reference TRBV28 and TRBJ1-1, is as follows: DVKVTQSSRYLVKRTGEKVFLECVQDMDHENMFWYRQDPGLGLRLIYFSYDVKMKEKGDIPEGYSVSREKKERFSLILESASTNQTSMYLCASSQQRAVAFFGQGTRLTVV.

The rearrangement joins TRBV27 to TRBJ2-5; D ambiguous. The length of the CDR3 is 12 residues. V was pared by 8 bases and J by 9 bases, with 16 bases between. Germline CDR1 and CDR2: MNHEY and SMNVEV (reference sequence). CDR3 sequence (DNA): TGTGCCAGCGGCCTGTACCGGGTGGCCCAGTACTTC. This translates into CASGLYRVAQYF.

V usage is TRBV4-3 and J usage is TRBJ2-7; TRBD2 is a possible D gene (5 bases). Germline values: CDR1 LGHNA, CDR2 YSLEER. This CDR3 spans 15 amino acids. Trimming removed 0 bases from V and 2 bases from J, with 11 bases in between. The CDR3 here is CASSQDSAATYEQYF. In DNA, the CDR3 is TGCGCCAGCAGCCAAGATAGCGCAGCTACCTACGAGCAGTACTTC.

The genes are TRBV19 and TRBJ1-6, with 8 bases fitting TRBD1. Germline V gene lookup returns CDR1 LNHDA and CDR2 SQIVND (reference sequence). V lost 5 bases, J lost 7 bases, and 7 bases stayed unmatched. CDR3 length equals 15 residues. The CDR3 sequence: CASSAGQVRNSPLHF. CDR3 sequence (DNA): TGTGCCAGTAGTGCGGGACAGGTCCGGAATTCACCCCTCCACTTT. The complete variable domain, with remaining parts taken from reference TRBV19 and TRBJ1-6, reads DGGITQSPKYLFRKEGQNVTLSCEQNLNHDAMYWYRQDPGQGLRLIYYSQIVNDFQKGDIAEGYSVSREKKESFPLTVTSAQKNPTAFYLCASSAGQVRNSPLHFGNGTRLTVT.

The DNA of the CDR3 is TGCGCCAGTATTCCCCTAGGGGGGGACTGGTCTGAAGCTTTCTTT. Translated: CASIPLGGDWSEAFF. The rearrangement uses TRBV5-1 and TRBJ1-1, with TRBD1 as a possible D gene (6 bases). Between the trimmed V and J ends, which lost 8 bases and 6 bases, there was a span of 23 bases. Germline CDR1 is SGHRS and CDR2 is YFSETQ. The CDR3 sequence is 15 residues long.

The chain recombines TRBV7-9 with TRBJ1-2; 8 bases are a match to TRBD1. The V segment lost 5 bases and the J segment 4 bases; nucleotides outside the gene matches: 12. The germline V gene encodes CDR1 SEHNR and CDR2 FQNEAQ (reference sequence). CDR3 length: 16 residues. The CDR3 region has the DNA TGTGCCAGCAGCGTATCCGGGACAGGCGTTTTCTATGGCTACACCTTC. Its protein is CASSVSGTGVFYGYTF.